Each of the 26 T cell receptor beta chains below was sequenced from the same sample in a study of cytomegalovirus exposure and HLA in healthy donors. The PCR was carried out with 60 Vbeta primers and 13 Jbeta primers. Sequencing used immunoSEQ multiplex PCR; TCRdb keeps in-frame clones, though not all of them. The data contain roughly 200,000 clones, roughly 90% of them singletons. The sample was PBMCs. These receptors originate from a woman aged 25 to 39 in good health and CMV-seronegative.

In its sample, this clone was seen once. V and J are TRBV5-1 and TRBJ1-1; 7 bases are a match to TRBD1. The J segment lost 1 base and the V segment lost 7 bases, leaving 1 base of the junction unmatched. CDR3 length: 12 residues. Looked up from germline, CDR1 is SGHRS and CDR2 is YFSETQ. The CDR3 nucleotides read TGCGCCAGCCGACAGGGGAACACTGAAGCTTTCTTT. This sequence encodes CASRQGNTEAFF.

V is TRBV29-1 and J is TRBJ2-3, with D tentatively TRBD2 (6 bases). There are 14 residues in the CDR3. V shed 2 bases and J shed 4 bases, with 13 bases lying between them. Looked up from germline, CDR1 is SQVTM and CDR2 is ANQGSEA. The CDR3, as DNA: TGCAGCGTTGAAAGGGAGGCAAGTGCAGATACGCAGTATTTT. Its protein is CSVEREASADTQYF.

The genes are TRBV25-1 and TRBJ2-2, with a weak D call TRBD1 (5 bases). Germline V gene data show CDR1 as MGHDK and CDR2 as SYGVNS. This CDR3 comprises 13 residues. V lost 6 bases to trimming and J lost 7 bases, with 12 bases between them. The CDR3 protein is CASSQGSVGELFF. CDR3 sequence (DNA): TGTGCCAGCAGCCAGGGTTCGGTCGGGGAGCTGTTTTTT.

The J gene is TRBJ2-5, the V gene TRBV15; possibly TRBD1 for D (5 bases). CDR3 length equals 13 residues. V shed 1 base and J shed 3 bases, with 6 bases lying between them. Per germline, CDR1 LNHNV and CDR2 YYDKDF (reference sequence). CDR3 DNA sequence: TGTGCCACCAGCAGAGGACAGAAAGAGACCCAGTACTTC. This encodes CATSRGQKETQYF.

This clone was seen a single time. The chain recombines TRBV4-1 with TRBJ2-3, with 9 bases that match TRBD2. This CDR3 has 17 residues. V shed 4 bases, J shed 3 bases, and the junction held 11 bases outside the gene matches. From germline, CDR1 is MGHRA and CDR2 YSYEKL. The CDR3 region is CASSPPRASGTTDTQYF. CDR3 sequence (DNA): TGCGCCAGCAGCCCTCCTCGGGCTAGCGGGACGACAGATACGCAGTATTTT.

A single count supports this clone. This chain connects TRBV14 to TRBJ2-1; D is perhaps TRBD1 (6 bases). The CDR3 is 13 amino acids. V was shortened by 2 bases and J by 7 bases, with 9 bases between the two germline ends. Germline assignment: CDR1 SGHDN and CDR2 FVKESK. The CDR3: CASSQNRVNEQFF. CDR3 coding DNA: TGTGCCAGCAGCCAAAACAGGGTTAATGAGCAGTTCTTC.

The chain links TRBV29-1 to TRBJ2-3; D uncertain. The CDR3 extends over 14 amino acids. Germline CDR1 and CDR2: SQVTM and ANQGSEA. Trimming stripped 0 bases from V and 1 base from J, with 8 bases between. The DNA for the CDR3 is TGCAGCGTTGAAGAGATTAGAGGCACAGATACGCAGTATTTT. This gives the protein CSVEEIRGTDTQYF.

The sample holds a few counts of this clone. This chain uses TRBV5-1 with TRBJ2-7, with D possibly being TRBD1 (6 bases). Germline loops: CDR1 SGHRS, CDR2 YFSETQ. With 3 bases removed from V and 5 bases from J, the gap between germline ends came to 18 bases. This CDR3 spans 15 amino acids. In nucleotides, the CDR3 is TGCGCCAGCAGCTCGGGAACCGGGACAAGTCACGAGCAGTACTTC. This gives the protein CASSSGTGTSHEQYF.

This rearrangement joins TRBV4-1 to TRBJ1-4; possible D gene TRBD1, 6 bases. Trimming cost V 0 bases and J 7 bases, with 15 bases left between them. CDR1 and CDR2 from the germline V gene are MGHRA and YSYEKL. The CDR3 runs 16 residues. CDR3 loop: CASSQDVARTVEKLFF. CDR3 coding DNA: TGCGCCAGCAGCCAAGACGTGGCCCGGACAGTTGAAAAACTGTTTTTT.

The rearrangement uses TRBV6-1 and TRBJ1-4; no clear D. CDR1 and CDR2 (germline): MNHNS, SASEGT. V was trimmed by 6 bases and J by 5 bases, leaving 16 bases between them. The CDR3 is made up of 15 amino acids. The CDR3 DNA follows: TGTGCCAGCAGGCAACTGGTGGCGGAAAATGAAAAACTGTTTTTT. Amino acids: CASRQLVAENEKLFF.

This clone was observed a few times. V is TRBV5-1 and J is TRBJ1-3; D perhaps matches TRBD1 (5 bases). This CDR3 comprises 15 residues. In germline, CDR1 is SGHRS, CDR2 YFSETQ. With 4 bases removed from V and 3 bases from J, the gap between germline ends came to 14 bases. CDR3 sequence: CASSAGVRDGNTIYF. The CDR3 nucleotides read TGCGCCAGCAGCGCGGGGGTGAGGGATGGAAACACCATATATTTT. Supplemented by reference TRBV5-1 and TRBJ1-3, the full variable domain reads KAGVTQTPRYLIKTRGQQVTLSCSPISGHRSVSWYQQTPGQGLQFLFEYFSETQRNKGNFPGRFSGRQFSNSRSEMNVSTLELGDSALYLCASSAGVRDGNTIYFGEGSWLTVV.

There are a few counts of this clone. The chain links TRBV29-1 to TRBJ2-7, with TRBD1 matching over 8 bases. Germline loops: CDR1 SQVTM, CDR2 ANQGSEA. Losses at the gene ends were 8 bases for V and 4 bases for J; bases not matched to a gene: 10. This CDR3 is built from 13 residues. CDR3 sequence reads: CSFRTGPFYEQYF. Written as DNA, the CDR3 is TGCAGCTTTCGGACAGGGCCCTTTTACGAGCAGTACTTC.

This clone has just one count. The chain recombines TRBV9 with TRBJ2-1; D not certain. The CDR3 runs 14 residues. Germline CDR1 reads SGDLS; CDR2 reads YYNGEE. Deletions cut 0 bases from V and 5 bases from J, with 9 bases between. This CDR3 reads CASSVGAIHNEQFF. In DNA form, the CDR3 reads TGTGCCAGCAGCGTAGGGGCGATCCACAATGAGCAGTTCTTC.

The chain carries TRBV5-1 and TRBJ2-5, with 11 bases identical to TRBD1. This CDR3 region has 15 residues. Germline-derived CDR1 and CDR2 are SGHRS and YFSETQ. The trim removed 3 bases at V and 5 bases at J, leaving 6 bases unmatched. CDR3: CASSSGQGAGETQYF. CDR3 in DNA: TGCGCCAGCAGCTCTGGACAGGGGGCAGGGGAGACCCAGTACTTC.

This clone appeared a few times. The chain carries TRBV28 and TRBJ2-1; TRBD2 might be the D (6 bases). Trimming cost V 6 bases and J 7 bases, with 22 bases left between them. Germline values: CDR1 MDHEN, CDR2 SYDVKM. The length of the CDR3 is 16 residues. This chain's CDR3 is CASSSPSPGVKNEQFF. CDR3 in DNA: TGTGCCAGCAGCTCCCCCTCCCCGGGGGTAAAGAATGAGCAGTTCTTC.

The genes are TRBV9 and TRBJ2-7, with a weak D call TRBD2 (6 bases). In germline, CDR1 is SGDLS, CDR2 YYNGEE. V was pared by 4 bases and J by 0 bases, with 14 bases between. The CDR3 totals 15 residues. CDR3 in amino acids: CASSRGTSSSYEQYF. The CDR3 DNA is TGTGCCAGCAGCCGAGGGACTTCTAGCTCCTACGAGCAGTACTTC. Looking up the rest from reference TRBV9 and TRBJ2-7 gives the full variable domain: DSGVTQTPKHLITATGQRVTLRCSPRSGDLSVYWYQQSLDQGLQFLIQYYNGEERAKGNILERFSAQQFPDLHSELNLSSLELGDSALYFCASSRGTSSSYEQYFGPGTRLTVT.

This chain uses TRBV2 with TRBJ2-7; D perhaps matches TRBD2 (5 bases). Germline values: CDR1 SNHLY, CDR2 FYNNEI. CDR3 length: 13 amino acids. V lost 3 bases, J lost 6 bases, and 12 bases lay in between. CDR3 residues: CASSDRLALEQYF. CDR3 nucleotides: TGTGCCAGCAGTGATCGGCTAGCTCTCGAGCAGTACTTC.

The V call is TRBV30, the J call TRBJ2-3; D is possibly TRBD1 (5 bases). The V end lost 0 bases, the J end lost 0 bases, and 13 bases lay between the germline ends. CDR1 GTSNPN and CDR2 SVGIG come from the germline V gene (reference sequence). CDR3 length: 16 residues. DNA for the CDR3: TGTGCCTGGAGTGTTCCGACAGTTTCTAGCACAGATACGCAGTATTTT. Protein product: CAWSVPTVSSTDTQYF.

The V and J genes are TRBV28 and TRBJ2-1, with 9 bases matching TRBD1. The length of the CDR3 is 15 residues. V lost 4 bases and J lost 4; bases outside the gene matches: 5. CDR1 MDHEN and CDR2 SYDVKM come from the germline V gene. CDR3 in amino acids: CASSSRDRAYNEQFF. CDR3 sequence (DNA): TGTGCCAGCAGTTCCCGGGACAGGGCTTACAATGAGCAGTTCTTC.

The chain joins TRBV5-4 to TRBJ2-7; TRBD1 aligns across 10 bases. This CDR3 is built from 14 residues. The trim removed 4 bases at V and 4 bases at J, leaving 5 bases unmatched. Germline lookup yields CDR1 SGHNT and CDR2 YYREEE (reference sequence). The CDR3 loop reads CASSHRDRGYEQYF. The CDR3 bases are TGTGCCAGCAGCCACCGGGACAGGGGTTACGAGCAGTACTTC.

The chain couples TRBV27 to TRBJ2-1; 7 nucleotides line up with TRBD2. Germline CDR1 MNHEY, CDR2 SMNVEV (reference sequence). The V gene end was trimmed by 3 bases and the J gene end by 0 bases; junction bases not matched to a gene: 5. This CDR3 is 16 amino acids long. The CDR3 spells CASSFDGRSSYNEQFF. DNA for the CDR3: TGTGCCAGCAGTTTCGACGGGAGGAGCTCCTACAATGAGCAGTTCTTC.

The rearrangement joins TRBV5-6 to TRBJ1-5; possibly TRBD1 for D (5 bases). The germline V gene encodes CDR1 SGHDT and CDR2 YYEEEE. Trimming removed 1 base from V and 2 bases from J, with 10 bases in between. This CDR3 has 15 amino acids. This CDR3 reads CASSLYQQGNQPQHF. The CDR3 DNA is TGTGCCAGCAGCTTGTATCAACAGGGCAATCAGCCCCAGCATTTT.

This sequence joins TRBV5-4 and TRBJ1-2; 9 nucleotides align to TRBD1. Unmatched junction bases numbered 5, after V lost 4 bases and J lost 7 bases. CDR3 length equals 13 residues. Germline CDR1 is SGHNT and CDR2 is YYREEE (reference sequence). CDR3 sequence (DNA): TGTGCCAGCAGCCACCCGGACAGGGGTGGCTACACCTTC. Amino acids: CASSHPDRGGYTF.

The sample holds one count of this clone. This chain joins TRBV29-1 and TRBJ2-3, with unresolved D. CDR1 SQVTM and CDR2 ANQGSEA come from the germline V gene. There are 13 residues in the CDR3. Trimming took off 4 bases at V and 1 base at J, with 9 bases between the two ends. The CDR3 reads CSVGQLGTDTQYF. The DNA for the CDR3 is TGCAGCGTTGGACAACTGGGCACAGATACGCAGTATTTT.

The CDR3 bases are TGTGCCAGCAGCCTGAGGGGGGGGCGGGAGGAAGCCTACAATGAGCAGTTCTTC. Protein: CASSLRGGREEAYNEQFF. The chain links TRBV7-9 to TRBJ2-1; TRBD2 matches 8 bases. Germline V lookup: CDR1 SEHNR, CDR2 FQNEAQ (reference sequence). The CDR3 has 18 residues. V shed 5 bases, J shed 2 bases, and the junction held 14 bases outside the gene matches.

The J gene is TRBJ2-1, the V gene TRBV5-1, with TRBD1 matching over 9 bases. The J segment lost 8 bases and the V segment lost 0 bases, leaving 6 bases of the junction unmatched. Germline V gives CDR1 SGHRS, CDR2 YFSETQ. The CDR3 has 15 amino acids. CDR3 sequence: CASSLVGQGVDEQFF. Written as DNA, the CDR3 is TGCGCCAGCAGCTTGGTGGGACAGGGTGTCGATGAGCAGTTCTTC.